What follows describes a single T cell receptor (beta chain). Its antigen is not identified. What was sequenced were expressed TCRB transcripts, since all of the isolated RNA had been reverse transcribed. Data came from immunoSEQ multiplex PCR; TCRdb stores just in-frame clones and leaves some out. The sample has around 300,000 clones, 8% seen once. The sample belongs to a study of beta chain features in type 1 diabetes. This CDR3 contains 13 residues. The germline V gene has CDR1 KGHSH and CDR2 LQKENI. V was shortened by 3 bases and J by 5 bases, with 7 bases between the two germline ends. Findings and limits, study-wide: Naive, central memory and Treg TCRB repertoires seemed to resemble each other more closely in patients than they did in healthy donors.

This TCR was sampled from a young woman in good health. The chain couples TRBV18 to TRBJ1-4; D gene ambiguous. Sequenced sample: central memory CD4+ T cells from blood. The CDR3 here is CASSPSRNEKLFF. For the CDR3, the DNA is TGTGCCAGCTCACCCAGCAGGAATGAAAAACTGTTTTTT.